This T cell receptor (beta chain) was recovered during a study of CD4 T cells in relation to SARS-CoV-2 and coronaviruses. In the case of this clone: Its antigen remains unknown.

Naive or memory CD4+ cells were cultured 1:1 with T cell-depleted PBMCs plus CEF. Clones were sequenced by immunoSEQ multiplex PCR, and TCRdb holds only the in-frame ones, with some missing. The sample shows 35,000 to 40,000 clones, around four fifths of them seen only once. Source material: memory CD4+ T cells from PBMCs, cultured in vitro. The receptor was derived from an adult with COVID-19.

The DNA for the CDR3 is TGCGCCAGCACCAGGACTAGCGGGACAGACGAGCAGTACTTC. This codes for CASTRTSGTDEQYF. The V and J genes are TRBV5-1 and TRBJ2-7; 12 bases align to TRBD2. There are 14 residues in the CDR3. Germline-derived CDR1 and CDR2 are SGHRS and YFSETQ. V dropped 6 bases and J dropped 5; count of bases not matched to a gene: 6.